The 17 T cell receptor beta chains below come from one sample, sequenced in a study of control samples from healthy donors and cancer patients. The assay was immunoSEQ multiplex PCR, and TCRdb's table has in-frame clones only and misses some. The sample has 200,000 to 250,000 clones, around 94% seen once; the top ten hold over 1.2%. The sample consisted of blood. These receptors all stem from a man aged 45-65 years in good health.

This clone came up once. CDR3 in amino acids: CATARTAQETQYF. In DNA, the CDR3 is TGTGCCACCGCCCGGACAGCTCAAGAGACCCAGTACTTC. V gene TRBV15 combines with J gene TRBJ2-5, with D tentatively TRBD1 (6 bases). The length of the CDR3 is 13 residues. Germline CDR1 reads LNHNV; CDR2 reads YYDKDF (reference sequence). With 8 bases removed from V and 2 bases from J, the gap between germline ends came to 12 bases.

The CDR3 sequence is CASSYDRDTEAFF. CDR3 sequence (DNA): TGTGCCAGCAGTTACGACAGGGACACTGAAGCTTTCTTT. This sequence joins TRBV6-2 or TRBV6-3 and TRBJ1-1; TRBD1 matches at 7 bases. In germline, CDR1 is MNHEY, CDR2 SVGEGT. This CDR3 is built from 13 residues. The J segment lost 3 bases and the V segment lost 2 bases, leaving 0 bases of the junction unmatched.

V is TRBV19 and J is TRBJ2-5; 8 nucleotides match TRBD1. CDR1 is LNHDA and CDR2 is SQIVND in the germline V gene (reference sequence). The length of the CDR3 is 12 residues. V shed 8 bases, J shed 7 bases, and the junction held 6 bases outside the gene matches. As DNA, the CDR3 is TGTGCCAGTCAGGGGGCGAGGGGGACCCAGTACTTC. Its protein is CASQGARGTQYF.

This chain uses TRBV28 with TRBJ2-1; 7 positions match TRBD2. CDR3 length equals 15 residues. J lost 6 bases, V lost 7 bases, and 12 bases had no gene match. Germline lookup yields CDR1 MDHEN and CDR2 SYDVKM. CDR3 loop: CASIEIGGGVNEQFF. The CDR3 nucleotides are TGTGCCAGCATTGAAATCGGCGGGGGTGTCAATGAGCAGTTCTTC.

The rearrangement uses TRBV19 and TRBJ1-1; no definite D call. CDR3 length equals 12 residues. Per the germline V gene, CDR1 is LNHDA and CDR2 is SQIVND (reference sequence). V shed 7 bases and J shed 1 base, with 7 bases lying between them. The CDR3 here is CASTHTNTEAFF. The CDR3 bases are TGTGCCAGTACTCACACGAACACTGAAGCTTTCTTT. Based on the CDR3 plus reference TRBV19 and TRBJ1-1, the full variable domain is DGGITQSPKYLFRKEGQNVTLSCEQNLNHDAMYWYRQDPGQGLRLIYYSQIVNDFQKGDIAEGYSVSREKKESFPLTVTSAQKNPTAFYLCASTHTNTEAFFGQGTRLTVV.

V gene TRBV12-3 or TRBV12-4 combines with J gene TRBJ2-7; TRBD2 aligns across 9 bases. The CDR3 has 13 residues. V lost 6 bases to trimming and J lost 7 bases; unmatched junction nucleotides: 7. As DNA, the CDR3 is TGTGCCAGCAGCCACAGCGGGGGGAATGAGCAGTACTTC. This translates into CASSHSGGNEQYF.

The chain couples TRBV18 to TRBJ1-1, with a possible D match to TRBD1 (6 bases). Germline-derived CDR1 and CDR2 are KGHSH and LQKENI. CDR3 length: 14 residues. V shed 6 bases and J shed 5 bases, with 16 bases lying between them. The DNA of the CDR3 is TGTGCCAGCTCTCCGCTCAGGGGAGGGACTGAAGCTTTCTTT. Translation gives CASSPLRGGTEAFF.

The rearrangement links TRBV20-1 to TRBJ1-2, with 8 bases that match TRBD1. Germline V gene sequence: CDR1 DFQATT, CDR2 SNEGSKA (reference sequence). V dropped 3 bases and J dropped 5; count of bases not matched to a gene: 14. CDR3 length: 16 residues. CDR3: CSASVFGTGKGYGYTF. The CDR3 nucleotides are TGCAGTGCTAGTGTGTTTGGGACAGGCAAGGGGTATGGCTACACCTTC.

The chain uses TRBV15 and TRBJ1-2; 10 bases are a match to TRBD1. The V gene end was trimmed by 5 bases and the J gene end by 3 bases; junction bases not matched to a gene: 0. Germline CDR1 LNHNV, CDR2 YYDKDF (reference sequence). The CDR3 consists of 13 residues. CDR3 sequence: CATSGTGDYGYTF. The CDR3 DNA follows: TGTGCCACCAGCGGGACAGGGGACTATGGCTACACCTTC.

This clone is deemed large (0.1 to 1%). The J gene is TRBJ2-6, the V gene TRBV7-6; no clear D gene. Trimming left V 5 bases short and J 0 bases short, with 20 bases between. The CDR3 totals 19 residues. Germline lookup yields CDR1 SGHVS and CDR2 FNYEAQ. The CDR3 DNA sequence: TGTGCCAGCAGCCCCTGGATGGCGGCCGCCAGCTCTGGGGCCAACGTCCTGACTTTC. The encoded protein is CASSPWMAAASSGANVLTF. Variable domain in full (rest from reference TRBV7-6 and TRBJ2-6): GAGVSQSPRYKVTKRGQDVALRCDPISGHVSLYWYRQALGQGPEFLTYFNYEAQQDKSGLPNDRFSAERPEGSISTLTIQRTEQRDSAMYRCASSPWMAAASSGANVLTFGAGSRLTVL.

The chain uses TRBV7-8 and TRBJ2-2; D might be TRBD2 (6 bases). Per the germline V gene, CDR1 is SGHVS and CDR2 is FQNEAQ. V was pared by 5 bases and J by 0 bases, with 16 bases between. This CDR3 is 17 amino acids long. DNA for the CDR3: TGTGCCAGCAGCCGACTTTTGGGCGGGGCGAACACCGGGGAGCTGTTTTTT. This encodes CASSRLLGGANTGELFF.

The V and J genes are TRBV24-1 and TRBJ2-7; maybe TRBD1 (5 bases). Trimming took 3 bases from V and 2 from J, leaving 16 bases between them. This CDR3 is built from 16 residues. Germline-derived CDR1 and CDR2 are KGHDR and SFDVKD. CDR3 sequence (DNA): TGTGCCACCAGTGATACCTCAGGGCGTTCTGCCTACGAGCAGTACTTC. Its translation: CATSDTSGRSAYEQYF.

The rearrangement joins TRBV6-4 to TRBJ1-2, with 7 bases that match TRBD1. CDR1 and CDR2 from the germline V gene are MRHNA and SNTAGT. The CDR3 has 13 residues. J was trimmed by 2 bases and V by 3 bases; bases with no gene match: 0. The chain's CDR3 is CASSETGNYGYTF. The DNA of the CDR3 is TGTGCCAGCAGTGAGACAGGGAACTATGGCTACACCTTC.

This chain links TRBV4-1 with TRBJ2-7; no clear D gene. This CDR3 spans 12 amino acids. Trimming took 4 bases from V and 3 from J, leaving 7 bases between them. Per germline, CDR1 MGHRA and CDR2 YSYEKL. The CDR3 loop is CASSPQGYEQYF. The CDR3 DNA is TGCGCCAGCAGCCCCCAAGGCTACGAGCAGTACTTC.

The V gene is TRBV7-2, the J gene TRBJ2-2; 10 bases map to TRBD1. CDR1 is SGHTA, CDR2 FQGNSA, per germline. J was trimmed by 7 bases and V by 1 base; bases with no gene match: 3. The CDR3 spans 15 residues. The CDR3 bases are TGTGCCAGCAGCTTAGGACAGGGGGCGGGCGGGGAGCTGTTTTTT. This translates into CASSLGQGAGGELFF.

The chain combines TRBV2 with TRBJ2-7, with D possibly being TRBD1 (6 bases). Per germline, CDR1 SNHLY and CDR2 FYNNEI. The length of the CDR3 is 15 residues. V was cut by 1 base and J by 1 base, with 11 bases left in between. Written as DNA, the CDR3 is TGTGCCAGCAGTGAAGGTGCAGGGGTATCCTACGAGCAGTACTTC. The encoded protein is CASSEGAGVSYEQYF.

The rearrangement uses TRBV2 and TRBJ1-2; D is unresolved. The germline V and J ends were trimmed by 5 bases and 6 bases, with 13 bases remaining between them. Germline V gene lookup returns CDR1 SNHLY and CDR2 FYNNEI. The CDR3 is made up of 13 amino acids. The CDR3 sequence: CASSLNIEDGYTF. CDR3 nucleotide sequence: TGTGCCAGCAGTTTAAACATCGAGGATGGCTACACCTTC.